This TCR beta chain was recovered during a study of CD8 T cells in Susac syndrome (dated by TCRdb to between 2019 and 2020). With regard to the full study: Among the Susac syndrome patients who were sequenced, clinically active disease was present in about six and clinical remission was observed in fewer than ten. At blood withdrawal, Susac syndrome patients were either therapy-naive, taking corticosteroids (in some cases with IVIg as well), or taking IVIg alone. Repertoire sequencing was used to test whether CD8+ T cell activation and differentiation in Susac syndrome was antigen driven. Summary of the overall study and its limitations: The TCR sequencing and HLA analysis was acknowledged to have included a relatively small number of individuals. The CD4+ T cell repertoire of patients with Susac syndrome showed no detectable clonal expansion.

The CDR3 numbers 17 residues from cysteine through phenylalanine. Only the CDR3 part of the read is kept: 51 bases, read in frame from the first base. Germline trimming: 7 bases from V, 3 bases from J; junction bases outside gene matches: 11. In the germline V gene (reference sequence), CDR1 corresponds to LNHDA and CDR2 to SQIVND. High-throughput TCR beta sequencing profiled peripheral blood CD8+ and CD4+ T cells from healthy donors, Susac syndrome patients and multiple sclerosis patients. The Susac syndrome patients fulfilled recently defined diagnostic criteria for either definite or probable disease. CD8+ TEMRA cells were enriched by FACS, while bulk CD8+ and CD4+ T cells were purified by magnetic negative isolation. Blood was drawn into EDTA tubes, processed within 24 hours, and PBMCs were isolated by density gradient centrifugation. PBMCs destined for TCR sequencing were cryopreserved in liquid nitrogen and later thawed in a 37 °C water bath. Purity of sorted or isolated CD4+, CD8+ and CD8+ TEMRA cells was at least 90%.

On this clonotype: Which antigen it targets is not known. No quality values exist for individual bases; no much larger clone is one base distant.

RNA was extracted using the RNeasy kit, and about 0.5 to 1 ug of the RNA was reverse transcribed with random hexamers. The immunoSEQ multiplex PCR assay, which covers 54 Vbeta and 13 Jbeta segments, was used to amplify TCR beta CDR3 regions. PCR amplification bias was corrected using a synthetic template baseline for primer optimization and computational correction. Regarding the original processing steps: Reads were annotated to V, D and J genes per IMGT and analyzed with immunoSEQ Analyzer, keeping only productive sequences. To calculate clonality, Shannon entropy was normalized by log2 of the number of productive unique sequences and then subtracted from one. For each patient and control, public and private clones were evaluated within the 100 most prevalent clones. Clones were defined as Susac-specific when absent from the healthy and MS cohorts, from roughly 1,000 published viral clones and from other ImmuneACCESS disease sequences. TCRdb took the public reads, trimmed them with fastp at Q25, ran MiXCR for clone calling and kept in-frame beta chains. Entries that share a CDR3 protein sequence are merged under the most common genes and DNA. The V and J calls reflect TCRdb's pipeline rather than the authors' work. The sample table records about 170,000 distinct CDR3 sequences; 90% to 96% of these occur just once. The ten top clones hold 0.1% to 0.15% of the sample.

The rearrangement joined TRBV19 to TRBJ1-5, and 11 junctional nucleotides match TRBD1. The TCR was taken from a human donor with Susac syndrome. The sample taken for sequencing was CD4+ T cells from PBMCs. The bases are TGTGCCAGTACCAAAACCCGGGACAGGGGGTCCAATCAGCCCCAGCATTTT. This sequence encodes CASTKTRDRGSNQPQHF.